The source of this T cell receptor (beta chain) is a study of blood T cell repertoires in COVID-19 (dated by TCRdb to the early 2020s). With respect to the entire study: Samples covering the acute and convalescent phases of COVID-19 were provided by collaborators in the United States, Italy and Spain. The material from the prospective study consisted of cDNA or gDNA derived from T cells, B-cell-depleted T cells, or PBMCs. The dataset comprised deeply sampled blood TCRbeta repertoires from subjects exposed to, actively infected with, or recovered from COVID-19. The repertoires were made available in a free public database intended to serve as a resource for research on the immune response to SARS-CoV-2. The samples were drawn from two sources: the first 160 participants of the ongoing ImmuneRACE study, and 950 to 1,500 subjects contributed by 6 global collaborators. Sample metadata almost always included a de-identified subject ID, COVID-19 status, age in years and sex. Where HLA class I and class II types were available, the types were taken from metadata supplied by the sample provider, not from assay-based typing. The investigation overall reported the following: How much clinical and demographic metadata was included differed by source and by participant, and the metadata was provided uncurated.

Reading the germline V gene (reference sequence) gives CDR1 PRHDT and CDR2 FYEKMQ. V sheds 6 bases and J sheds 5 bases, leaving 16 bases between their ends. Spanning cysteine to phenylalanine, the CDR3 consists of 14 amino acids. This entry keeps only the CDR3 DNA: 42 bases, framed from base 1. About this clone itself: The antigen this receptor binds is unknown. Base qualities were left out, and no much larger clone turns up one base away.

Participants in the prospective study were enrolled through a virtual design, were aged roughly 18 to 100 years, and lived in some 24 United States geographic areas. In the prospective study, cohorts were assigned on the basis of participant-reported clinical history obtained from a screening survey and a study questionnaire. Mobile phlebotomists in the prospective study collected whole blood, serum and a nasopharyngeal or oropharyngeal swab from every participant. Prospective study participants could optionally give additional blood draws and questionnaires over an approximately two-month period. Blood samples from the prospective study were shipped frozen or at room temperature prior to DNA extraction. TCRbeta CDR3 regions were amplified from genomic DNA using the immunoSEQ Assay, a bias-controlled multiplex PCR. The original methods were these. Nucleated cell counts per sample were estimated from amplification of reference gene primers within the assay. Sequence reads were collapsed and filtered to measure the absolute abundance of every unique TCRbeta CDR3 rearrangement. Productive Simpson clonality was computed per sample as the square root of Simpson's diversity index over productive rearrangements. In its TCRdb copy, this immuneACCESS table keeps in-frame sequences only and misses some clones. Where compared with another copy, unresolved V genes explain less than half of these, and the others have no known cause. The DNA gave D and trimming, while V, J and clone size come from that table. The sample table holds 270,000 or so clones, of which approximately 91% were seen once. Jointly, the top ten make up roughly 2.1% of the sample.

This sequence was found in a middle-aged woman with acute COVID-19. The material sequenced was PBMCs or T cells enriched from blood (not recorded which). Recombination linked TRBV13 to TRBJ1-2; a weak D assignment points to TRBD1 (5 bases agree). The CDR3: CASRLFDSEYGYTF. The sequenced DNA: TGTGCCAGCAGACTTTTCGACAGCGAGTATGGCTACACCTTC. The CDR3 plus the reference TRBV13 and TRBJ1-2 genes for the other parts give the full variable domain: AAGVIQSPRHLIKEKRETATLKCYPIPRHDTVYWYQQGPGQDPQFLISFYEKMQSDKGSIPDRFSAQQFSDYHSELNMSSLELGDSALYFCASRLFDSEYGYTFGSGTRLTVV.